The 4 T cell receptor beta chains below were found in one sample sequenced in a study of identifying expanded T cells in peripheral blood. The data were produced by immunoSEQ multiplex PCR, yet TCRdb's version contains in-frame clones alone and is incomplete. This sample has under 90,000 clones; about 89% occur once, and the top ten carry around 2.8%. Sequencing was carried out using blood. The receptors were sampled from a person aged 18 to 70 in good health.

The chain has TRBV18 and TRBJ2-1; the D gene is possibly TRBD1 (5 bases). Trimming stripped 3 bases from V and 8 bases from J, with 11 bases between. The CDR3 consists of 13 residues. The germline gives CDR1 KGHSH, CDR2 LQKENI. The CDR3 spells CASSPDSSDEQFF. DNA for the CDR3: TGTGCCAGCTCACCCGACAGTTCGGATGAGCAGTTCTTC.

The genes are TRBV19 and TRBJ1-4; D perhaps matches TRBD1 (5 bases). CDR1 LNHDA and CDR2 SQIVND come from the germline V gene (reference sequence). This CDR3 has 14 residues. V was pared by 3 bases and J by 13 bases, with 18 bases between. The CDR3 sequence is CASSISQERGGLFF. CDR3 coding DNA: TGTGCCAGTAGTATTTCCCAGGAAAGGGGCGGACTGTTTTTT.

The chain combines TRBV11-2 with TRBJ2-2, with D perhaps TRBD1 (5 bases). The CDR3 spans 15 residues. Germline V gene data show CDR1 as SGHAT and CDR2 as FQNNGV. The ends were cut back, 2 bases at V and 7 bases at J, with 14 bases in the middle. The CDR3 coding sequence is TGTGCCAGCAGCTTAATTCTAGGGGATAACGGGGAGCTGTTTTTT. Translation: CASSLILGDNGELFF.

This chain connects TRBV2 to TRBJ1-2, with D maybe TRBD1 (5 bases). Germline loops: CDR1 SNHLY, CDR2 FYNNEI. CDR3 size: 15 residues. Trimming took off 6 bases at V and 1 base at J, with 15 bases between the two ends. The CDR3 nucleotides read TGTGCCAGCAGCCCAACGGGGGGAGGTAACTATGGCTACACCTTC. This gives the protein CASSPTGGGNYGYTF.